This TCR beta chain was obtained from a study of T cell repertoires in cytomegalovirus infection. Overall study context: Well-studied HLA-B-restricted epitopes and recently identified HLA-C-restricted epitopes of CMV were both used in the study. Public TCR beta signatures were indicative of both CMV infection and a matching HLA type.

To note about this clonotype: Its matching antigen is unknown.

The CDR3 is 16 residues long. Deletions cut 5 bases from V and 2 bases from J, with 16 bases between. CDR1 is MNHEY and CDR2 is SMNVEV in the germline V gene (reference sequence). One entry per CDR3 protein results from TCRdb running MiXCR on the reads. The sample consists of about 890,000 distinct CDR3 sequences, roughly 30% of them appearing once. Sequenced here: cultured CD8+ T cells from PBMCs, sampled from culture after CMV antigen stimulation. This sequence was found in a human donor in good health (CMV status not recorded). Some clones in this sample may be carry-over from other donors' samples. J is TRBJ1-5 and V is TRBV27; D possibly corresponds to TRBD1 (6 bases). CDR3 in DNA: TGTGCCAGCAGTATACAGGGATGGGGGGGCAATCAGCCCCAGCATTTT. Translating gives CASSIQGWGGNQPQHF.